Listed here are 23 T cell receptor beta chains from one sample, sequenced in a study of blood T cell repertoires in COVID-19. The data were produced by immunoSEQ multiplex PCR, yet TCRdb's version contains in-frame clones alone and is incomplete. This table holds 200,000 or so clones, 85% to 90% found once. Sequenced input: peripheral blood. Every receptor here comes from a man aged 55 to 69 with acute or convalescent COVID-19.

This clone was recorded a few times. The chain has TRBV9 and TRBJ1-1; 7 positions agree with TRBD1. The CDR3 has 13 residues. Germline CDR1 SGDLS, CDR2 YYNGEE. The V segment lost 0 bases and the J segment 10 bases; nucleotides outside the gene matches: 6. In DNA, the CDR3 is TGTGCCAGCAGCGTAGGAGGGGGCTACGGAGCTTTCTTT. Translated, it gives CASSVGGGYGAFF. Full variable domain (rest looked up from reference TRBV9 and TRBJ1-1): DSGVTQTPKHLITATGQRVTLRCSPRSGDLSVYWYQQSLDQGLQFLIQYYNGEERAKGNILERFSAQQFPDLHSELNLSSLELGDSALYFCASSVGGGYGAFFGQGTRLTVV.

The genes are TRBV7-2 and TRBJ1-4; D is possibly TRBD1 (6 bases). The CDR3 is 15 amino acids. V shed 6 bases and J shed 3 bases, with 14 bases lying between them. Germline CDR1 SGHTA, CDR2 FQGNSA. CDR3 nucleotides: TGTGCCAGCAGGCCCAACAGGGCAGCTAATGAAAAACTGTTTTTT. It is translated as CASRPNRAANEKLFF.

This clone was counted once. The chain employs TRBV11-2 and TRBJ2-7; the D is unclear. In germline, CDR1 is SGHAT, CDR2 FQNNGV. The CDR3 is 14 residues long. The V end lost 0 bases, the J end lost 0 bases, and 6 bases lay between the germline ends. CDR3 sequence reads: CASSLEQFSYEQYF. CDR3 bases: TGTGCCAGCAGCTTAGAACAGTTCTCCTACGAGCAGTACTTC.

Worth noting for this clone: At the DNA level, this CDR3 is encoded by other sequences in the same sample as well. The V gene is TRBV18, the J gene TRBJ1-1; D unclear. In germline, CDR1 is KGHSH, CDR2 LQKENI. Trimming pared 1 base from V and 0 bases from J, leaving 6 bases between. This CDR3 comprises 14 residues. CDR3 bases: TGTGCCAGCTCACCACAAGCGATGAACACTGAAGCTTTCTTT. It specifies CASSPQAMNTEAFF.

CDR3 residues: CASSPGQGWHGYTF. In DNA, the CDR3 is TGTGCCAGCAGCCCGGGACAGGGTTGGCATGGCTACACCTTC. This chain links TRBV6-5 with TRBJ1-2; 9 bases agree with TRBD1. Germline V lookup: CDR1 MNHEY, CDR2 SVGAGI. This CDR3 is built from 14 residues. Losses at the gene ends were 6 bases for V and 6 bases for J; bases not matched to a gene: 8.

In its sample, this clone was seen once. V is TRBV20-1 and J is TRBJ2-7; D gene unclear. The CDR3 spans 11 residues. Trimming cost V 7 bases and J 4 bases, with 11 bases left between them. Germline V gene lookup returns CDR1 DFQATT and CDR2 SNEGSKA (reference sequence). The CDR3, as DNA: TGCAGTGTCAAAGCCCGGTACGAGCAGTACTTC. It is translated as CSVKARYEQYF.

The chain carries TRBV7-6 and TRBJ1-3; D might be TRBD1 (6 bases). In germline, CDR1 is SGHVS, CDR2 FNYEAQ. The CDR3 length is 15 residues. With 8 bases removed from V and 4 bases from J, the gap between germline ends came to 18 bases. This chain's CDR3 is CASGDTRTAGNTIYF. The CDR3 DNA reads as TGTGCCAGCGGCGATACGCGGACAGCAGGAAACACCATATATTTT.

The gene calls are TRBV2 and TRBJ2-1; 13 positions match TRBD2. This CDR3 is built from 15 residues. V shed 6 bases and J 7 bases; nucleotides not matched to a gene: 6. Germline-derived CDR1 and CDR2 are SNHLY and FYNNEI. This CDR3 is CASRILAGGPNEQFF. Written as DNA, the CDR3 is TGTGCCAGCAGGATACTAGCGGGGGGGCCGAATGAGCAGTTCTTC.

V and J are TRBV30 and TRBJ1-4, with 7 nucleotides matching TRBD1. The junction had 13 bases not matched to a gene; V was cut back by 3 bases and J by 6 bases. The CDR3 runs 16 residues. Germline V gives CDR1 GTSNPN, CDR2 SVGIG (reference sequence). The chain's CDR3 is CAWSVRPGQRHEKLFF. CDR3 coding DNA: TGTGCCTGGAGCGTCCGCCCGGGACAGCGACATGAAAAACTGTTTTTT.

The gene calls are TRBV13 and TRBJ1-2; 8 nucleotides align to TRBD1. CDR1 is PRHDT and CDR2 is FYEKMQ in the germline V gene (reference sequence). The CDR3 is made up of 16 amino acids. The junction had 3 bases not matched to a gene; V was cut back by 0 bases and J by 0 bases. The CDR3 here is CASSLGGTGTNYGYTF. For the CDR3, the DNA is TGTGCCAGCAGCTTAGGGGGGACAGGTACTAACTATGGCTACACCTTC.

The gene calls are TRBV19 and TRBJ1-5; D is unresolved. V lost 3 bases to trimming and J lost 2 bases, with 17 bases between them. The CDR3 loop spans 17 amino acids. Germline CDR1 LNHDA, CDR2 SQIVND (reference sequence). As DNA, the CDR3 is TGTGCCAGTAGTATTTCCCCAGGAGGGTGGGGCAATCAGCCCCAGCATTTT. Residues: CASSISPGGWGNQPQHF.

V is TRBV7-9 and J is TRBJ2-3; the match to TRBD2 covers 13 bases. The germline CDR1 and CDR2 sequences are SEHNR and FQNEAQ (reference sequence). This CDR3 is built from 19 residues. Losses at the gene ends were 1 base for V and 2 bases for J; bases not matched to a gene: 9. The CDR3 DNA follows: TGTGCCAGCAGCTTAGAGGAATCGGGACTAGCGGGGTTCACAGATACGCAGTATTTT. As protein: CASSLEESGLAGFTDTQYF.

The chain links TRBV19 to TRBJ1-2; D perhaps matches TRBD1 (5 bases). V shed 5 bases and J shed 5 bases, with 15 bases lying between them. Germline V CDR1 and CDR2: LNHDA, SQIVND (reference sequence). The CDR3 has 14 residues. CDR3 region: CASSDPRGRYGYTF. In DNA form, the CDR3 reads TGTGCCAGTAGTGACCCTCGGGGGAGGTATGGCTACACCTTC.

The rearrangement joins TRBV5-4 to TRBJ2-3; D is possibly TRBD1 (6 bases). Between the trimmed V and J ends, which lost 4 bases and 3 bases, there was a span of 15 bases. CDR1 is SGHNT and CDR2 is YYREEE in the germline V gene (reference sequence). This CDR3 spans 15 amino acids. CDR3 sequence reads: CASSKAGAWTDTQYF. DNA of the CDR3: TGTGCCAGCAGCAAAGCAGGGGCGTGGACAGATACGCAGTATTTT.

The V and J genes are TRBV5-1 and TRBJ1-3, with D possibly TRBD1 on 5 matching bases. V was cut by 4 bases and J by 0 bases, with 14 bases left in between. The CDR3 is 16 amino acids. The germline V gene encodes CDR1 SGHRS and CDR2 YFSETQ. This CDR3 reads CASSHTGLSSGNTIYF. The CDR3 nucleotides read TGCGCCAGCAGCCATACGGGACTTAGCTCTGGAAACACCATATATTTT.

For the CDR3, the DNA is TGTGCCAGCAGCTTAACCCTGGGCTCAGGAGATACGCAGTATTTT. It translates to CASSLTLGSGDTQYF. The rearrangement uses TRBV7-6 and TRBJ2-3, with D uncertain. Germline V gives CDR1 SGHVS, CDR2 FNYEAQ. This CDR3 is built from 15 residues. The V gene lost 2 bases and the J gene lost 5 bases, with 14 bases spanning the gap.

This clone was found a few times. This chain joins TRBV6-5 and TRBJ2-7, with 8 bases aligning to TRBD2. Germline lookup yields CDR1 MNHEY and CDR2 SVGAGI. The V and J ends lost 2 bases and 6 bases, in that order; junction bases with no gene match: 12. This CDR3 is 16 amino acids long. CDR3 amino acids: CASSYPVSGGRGEQYF. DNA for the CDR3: TGTGCCAGCAGTTACCCCGTGTCGGGGGGGCGGGGCGAGCAGTACTTC.

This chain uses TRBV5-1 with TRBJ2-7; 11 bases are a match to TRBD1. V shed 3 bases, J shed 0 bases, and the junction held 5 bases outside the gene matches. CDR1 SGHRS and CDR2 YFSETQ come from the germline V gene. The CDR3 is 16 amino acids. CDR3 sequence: CASSYGTGGSSYEQYF. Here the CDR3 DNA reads TGCGCCAGCAGCTACGGGACAGGGGGTAGCTCCTACGAGCAGTACTTC.

The CDR3 DNA is TGTGCCAGCTCACCGGGACCTTTACAGGGGGTGGAGGATGGCTACACCTTC. Translating gives CASSPGPLQGVEDGYTF. The V gene is TRBV18, the J gene TRBJ1-2; 8 nucleotides agree with TRBD1. The CDR3 extends over 17 amino acids. Germline values: CDR1 KGHSH, CDR2 LQKENI. With 3 bases clipped from V and 6 bases from J, the junction kept 15 bases outside the gene matches.

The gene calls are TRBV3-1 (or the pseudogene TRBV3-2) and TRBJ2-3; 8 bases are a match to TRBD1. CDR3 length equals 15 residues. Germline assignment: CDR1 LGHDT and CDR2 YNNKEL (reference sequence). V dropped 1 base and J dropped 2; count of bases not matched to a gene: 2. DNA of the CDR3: TGTGCCAGCAGCCAAGGGACAGGGATCACAGATACGCAGTATTTT. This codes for CASSQGTGITDTQYF.

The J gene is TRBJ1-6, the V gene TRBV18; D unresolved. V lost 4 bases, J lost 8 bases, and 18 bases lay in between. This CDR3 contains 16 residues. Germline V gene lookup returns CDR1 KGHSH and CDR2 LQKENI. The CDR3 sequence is CASSHTPENADSPLHF. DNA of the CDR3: TGTGCCAGCTCACATACACCAGAAAACGCAGATTCACCCCTCCACTTT.

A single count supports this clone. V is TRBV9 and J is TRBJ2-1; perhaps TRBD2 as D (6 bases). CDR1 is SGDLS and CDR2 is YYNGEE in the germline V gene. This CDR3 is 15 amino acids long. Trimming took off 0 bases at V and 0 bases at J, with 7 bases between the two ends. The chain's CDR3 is CASSVGGDSYNEQFF. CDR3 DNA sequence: TGTGCCAGCAGCGTAGGGGGGGACTCCTACAATGAGCAGTTCTTC.

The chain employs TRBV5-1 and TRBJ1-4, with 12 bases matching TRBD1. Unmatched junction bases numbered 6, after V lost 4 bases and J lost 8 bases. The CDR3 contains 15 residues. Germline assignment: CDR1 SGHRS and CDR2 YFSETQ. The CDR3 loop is CASSPGGTGGEKLFF. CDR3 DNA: TGCGCCAGCAGCCCTGGGGGGACAGGGGGCGAAAAACTGTTTTTT.